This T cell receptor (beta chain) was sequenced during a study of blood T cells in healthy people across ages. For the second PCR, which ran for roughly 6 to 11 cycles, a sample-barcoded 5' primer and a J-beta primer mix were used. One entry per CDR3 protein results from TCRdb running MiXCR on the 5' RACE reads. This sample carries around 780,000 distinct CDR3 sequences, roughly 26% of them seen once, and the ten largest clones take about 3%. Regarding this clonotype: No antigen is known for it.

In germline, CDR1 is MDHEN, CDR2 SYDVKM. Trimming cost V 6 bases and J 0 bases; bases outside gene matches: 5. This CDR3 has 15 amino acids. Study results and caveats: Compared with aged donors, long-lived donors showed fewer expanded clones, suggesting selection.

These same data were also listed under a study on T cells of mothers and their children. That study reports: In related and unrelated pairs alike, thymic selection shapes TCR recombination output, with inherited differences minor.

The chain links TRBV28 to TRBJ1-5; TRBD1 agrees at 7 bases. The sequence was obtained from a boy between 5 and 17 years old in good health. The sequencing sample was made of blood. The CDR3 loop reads CASRTGTDSNQPQHF. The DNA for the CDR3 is TGTGCCAGCAGAACTGGGACAGATAGCAATCAGCCCCAGCATTTT.